The T cell receptor (beta chain) described here comes from a study of T cells in Graves' hyperthyroidism and ophthalmopathy. About the research overall: Sampling of peripheral blood happened at initial diagnosis, prior to any treatment. Study-level results: Blood also carried most thyroid clonotypes expanded above 0.001.

The CDR3 spans 13 residues. Germline lookup yields CDR1 SGHRS and CDR2 YFSETQ. V was clipped by 5 bases and J by 4 bases, with 10 bases between them. This clonotype has ten or more counts. Its antigen is not identified. Amplified TCR beta CDR3 regions derived from RNA transcripts. TCR CDR3 underwent first-round RT-PCR with the HTBI primer set. One entry per CDR3 protein results from TCRdb running MiXCR on the multiplex PCR reads. The data contain 490,000 or so distinct CDR3 sequences, approximately 20% of them singletons. Sequenced input: blood. The TCR originated in a man aged 35 to 55 with Graves' ophthalmopathy. The chain uses TRBV5-1 and TRBJ2-1; TRBD1 might be the D (6 bases). The CDR3: CASSRTEYNEQFF. The CDR3 DNA reads as TGCGCCAGCAGTCGGACAGAGTACAATGAGCAGTTCTTC.